This TCR beta chain came from a study of identical twins. Study observations and caveats: Low generation probability was overrepresented in out-of-frame alpha sequences shared by twins.

For this clonotype: Its antigen is not identified.

TCRdb reanalysed the 5' RACE reads using MiXCR and keeps one entry per CDR3 protein. The table includes around 470,000 distinct CDR3 sequences, approximately 15% detected once. This CDR3 is built from 14 residues. The same sample was also used in a study of yellow fever vaccine responses in identical twins.

The sample consisted of CD4+ T cells sorted from blood. This sequence originates from a woman in her late teens or twenties in good health. The rearrangement uses TRBV21-1 and TRBJ1-5; whether TRBD1, the table's D call, matches the DNA was not checked. TRBV21-1 is listed as a pseudogene. Here the CDR3 reads CASRGQEGHQPQHF. The CDR3 DNA reads as TGTGCCAGCAGGGGACAGGAGGGGCATCAGCCCCAGCATTTT.